The next 15 T cell receptor beta chains were all read from a single sample in a study of human T cells and chemical hapten exposure. As to time point: patch test 1, 2 weeks after DPC sensitization. Stated treatment: therapeutic diphenylcyclopropenone sensitization with weekly scalp DPC. TCRdb processed the RACE reads anew with MiXCR; each CDR3 protein has one entry. This sample yields approximately 400,000 distinct CDR3 sequences, of which 4.8% are seen a single time; 2% to 2.5% belongs to the top ten. The sample here was whole blood, taken in connection with sensitization to the hapten diphenylcyclopropenone (DPC). The receptors come from a woman in her forties or fifties with alopecia areata. Some clones in this sample may be carry-over from other donors' samples.

In this sample, this clonotype turned up many times. The genes are TRBV5-6 and TRBJ1-5; 9 positions agree with TRBD1. Trimming cost V 3 bases and J 9 bases; bases outside gene matches: 1. The CDR3 extends over 12 amino acids. Germline CDR1 reads SGHDT; CDR2 reads YYEEEE. CDR3 DNA: TGTGCCAGCAGCTGGGGACAGGGGCCCCAGCATTTT. Translating it yields CASSWGQGPQHF.

In this sample, this clonotype turned up many times. The chain combines TRBV29-1 with TRBJ2-2, with D possibly being TRBD1 (6 bases). The V gene's germline CDR1 is SQVTM and CDR2 ANQGSEA. CDR3 length equals 13 residues. V was cut by 7 bases and J by 7 bases, with 16 bases left in between. As DNA, the CDR3 is TGCAGCGCCTTACAGGGAAGCATCGGGGAGCTGTTTTTT. Its protein product is CSALQGSIGELFF.

This clonotype was detected ten times or more. J is TRBJ1-3 and V is TRBV24-1; D is undetermined. CDR1 and CDR2 from the germline V gene are KGHDR and SFDVKD. CDR3 length equals 14 residues. V dropped 7 bases and J dropped 0 bases, with 9 bases sitting between them. CDR3 region: CATSLGGSGNTIYF. CDR3 DNA sequence: TGTGCCACCAGCTTGGGAGGCTCTGGAAACACCATATATTTT.

The V and J genes are TRBV29-1 and TRBJ2-3; weak D call: TRBD1 (6 bases). CDR3 size: 13 residues. Germline assignment: CDR1 SQVTM and CDR2 ANQGSEA. Trimming pared 7 bases from V and 4 bases from J, leaving 15 bases between. The CDR3 region is CSARPKGADTQYF. The CDR3 DNA sequence: TGCAGCGCCCGCCCTAAGGGGGCAGATACGCAGTATTTT.

This clonotype was seen ten or more times. The CDR3: CATSTVGGGGNEQFF. In DNA, the CDR3 is TGTGCCACCAGCACAGTGGGGGGTGGTGGCAATGAGCAGTTCTTC. This chain links TRBV15 with TRBJ2-1, with TRBD2 as a possible D gene (6 bases). Per germline, CDR1 LNHNV and CDR2 YYDKDF (reference sequence). The germline V and J ends were trimmed by 4 bases and 6 bases, with 16 bases remaining between them. This CDR3 comprises 15 residues.

The chain couples TRBV7-9 to TRBJ2-7; D remains ambiguous. V was cut by 4 bases and J by 2 bases, with 12 bases left in between. Germline CDR1 is SEHNR and CDR2 is FQNEAQ (reference sequence). There are 14 residues in the CDR3. The CDR3 sequence is CASSSTVAPYEQYF. The DNA of the CDR3 is TGTGCCAGCAGCTCCACCGTGGCACCCTACGAGCAGTACTTC.

The chain combines TRBV19 with TRBJ2-6, with TRBD2 identical over 11 bases. Trimming cost V 4 bases and J 0 bases; bases outside gene matches: 8. CDR3 length: 19 amino acids. In germline, CDR1 is LNHDA, CDR2 SQIVND (reference sequence). CDR3 DNA sequence: TGTGCCAGTAGTACCTACCCTAGCGGGAGGCGCTCTGGGGCCAACGTCCTGACTTTC. Amino acids: CASSTYPSGRRSGANVLTF. Together with reference TRBV19 and TRBJ2-6, the CDR3 gives the full variable domain: DGGITQSPKYLFRKEGQNVTLSCEQNLNHDAMYWYRQDPGQGLRLIYYSQIVNDFQKGDIAEGYSVSREKKESFPLTVTSAQKNPTAFYLCASSTYPSGRRSGANVLTFGAGSRLTVL.

Ten or more counts support this clonotype. The gene calls are TRBV27 and TRBJ1-4; D may be TRBD1 (6 bases). Germline V CDR1 and CDR2: MNHEY, SMNVEV (reference sequence). There are 15 residues in the CDR3. Trimming cost V 2 bases and J 8 bases, with 15 bases left between them. CDR3 protein: CASSLLGGAIEKLFF. As DNA, the CDR3 is TGTGCCAGCAGTTTACTGGGGGGCGCGATAGAAAAACTGTTTTTT.

This clonotype has just a few counts. The chain uses TRBV5-1 and TRBJ2-2, with TRBD1 identical over 10 bases. Looked up from germline, CDR1 is SGHRS and CDR2 is YFSETQ. There are 15 residues in the CDR3. The junction had 2 bases not matched to a gene; V was cut back by 0 bases and J by 6 bases. CDR3 region: CASSLVGQGAGELFF. The CDR3 DNA sequence: TGCGCCAGCAGCTTGGTTGGACAGGGGGCCGGGGAGCTGTTTTTT.

This clonotype was observed a few times. The chain employs TRBV4-3 and TRBJ2-7, with 9 bases matching TRBD2. Germline trimming cut 0 bases from V and 3 bases from J; bases unmatched to any gene: 6. Germline V lookup: CDR1 LGHNA, CDR2 YSLEER. This CDR3 contains 16 residues. This CDR3 reads CASSQDWIAGVYEQYF. In DNA form, the CDR3 reads TGCGCCAGCAGCCAAGATTGGATAGCGGGAGTCTACGAGCAGTACTTC.

In its sample, this clonotype was seen many times. This chain joins TRBV7-2 and TRBJ2-7, with TRBD2 matching over 12 bases. The CDR3 consists of 16 residues. Trimming took 7 bases from V and 5 from J; bases not matched to a gene: 12. The V gene's germline CDR1 is SGHTA and CDR2 FQGNSA. The DNA of the CDR3 is TGTGCCAGCATCAAAACTCTAGCGGGAGGGCCCCACGAGCAGTACTTC. This translates into CASIKTLAGGPHEQYF.

This clonotype was counted many times. The gene calls are TRBV21-1 and TRBJ1-5. TRBV21-1 has pseudogene status. This CDR3 spans 13 amino acids. CDR3 DNA: TGTGCCAGCAGCATCCGGACGAATCAGCCCCAGCATTTT. Translating gives CASSIRTNQPQHF.

The chain has TRBV7-8 and TRBJ2-3, with TRBD2 as a possible D gene (5 bases). V lost 8 bases to trimming and J lost 0 bases, with 21 bases between them. This CDR3 contains 17 residues. Germline CDR1 is SGHVS and CDR2 is FQNEAQ. The CDR3, as DNA: TGTGCCAGCCTGTTGAAGTGGCGGGTGACTAGCACAGATACGCAGTATTTT. The encoded protein is CASLLKWRVTSTDTQYF.

As DNA, the CDR3 is TGTGCCAGCAGATCCCCGACAGGGGTGAACACTGAAGCTTTCTTT. Translated, it gives CASRSPTGVNTEAFF. The chain uses TRBV28 and TRBJ1-1; 8 bases align to TRBD1. Unmatched junction bases numbered 6, after V lost 6 bases and J lost 0 bases. Germline V lookup: CDR1 MDHEN, CDR2 SYDVKM. CDR3 length equals 15 residues.

The chain employs TRBV29-1 and TRBJ2-1; TRBD1 is a possible D gene (6 bases). Trimming removed 1 base from V and 3 bases from J, with 13 bases in between. The length of the CDR3 is 15 residues. Germline-derived CDR1 and CDR2 are SQVTM and ANQGSEA. The CDR3 is CSVEANREHYNEQFF. The CDR3 DNA sequence: TGCAGCGTTGAAGCCAACAGGGAACACTACAATGAGCAGTTCTTC.